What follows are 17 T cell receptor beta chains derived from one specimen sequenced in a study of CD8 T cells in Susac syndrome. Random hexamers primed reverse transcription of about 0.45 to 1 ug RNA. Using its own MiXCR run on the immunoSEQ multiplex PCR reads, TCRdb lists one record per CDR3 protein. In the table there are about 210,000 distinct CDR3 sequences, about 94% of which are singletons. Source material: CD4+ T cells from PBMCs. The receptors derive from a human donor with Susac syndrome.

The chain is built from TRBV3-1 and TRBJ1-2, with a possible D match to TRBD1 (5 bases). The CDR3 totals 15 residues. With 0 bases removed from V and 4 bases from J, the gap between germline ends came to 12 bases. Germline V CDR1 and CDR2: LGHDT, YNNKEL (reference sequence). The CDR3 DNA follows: TGTGCCAGCAGCCAAGAGCCCCAGGGAATCTATGGCTACACCTTC. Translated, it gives CASSQEPQGIYGYTF.

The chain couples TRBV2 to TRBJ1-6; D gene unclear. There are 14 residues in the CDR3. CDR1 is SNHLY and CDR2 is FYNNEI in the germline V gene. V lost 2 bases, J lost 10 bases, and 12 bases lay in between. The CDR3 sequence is CASSESQPESPLHF. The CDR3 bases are TGTGCCAGCAGTGAAAGCCAACCGGAATCACCCCTCCACTTT.

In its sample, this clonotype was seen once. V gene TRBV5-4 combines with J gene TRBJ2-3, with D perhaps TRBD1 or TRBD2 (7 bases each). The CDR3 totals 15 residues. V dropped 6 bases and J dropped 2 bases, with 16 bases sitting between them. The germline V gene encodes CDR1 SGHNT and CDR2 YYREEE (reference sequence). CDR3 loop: CASNPGGVFTDTQYF. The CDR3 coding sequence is TGTGCCAGCAACCCAGGGGGGGTTTTCACAGATACGCAGTATTTT.

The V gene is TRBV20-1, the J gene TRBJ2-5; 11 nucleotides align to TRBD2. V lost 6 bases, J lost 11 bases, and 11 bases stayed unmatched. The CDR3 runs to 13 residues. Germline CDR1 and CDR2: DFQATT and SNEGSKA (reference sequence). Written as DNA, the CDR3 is TGCAGTGCCCCCCCGGGACTAGCGGCCTGGCAGTACTTC. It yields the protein CSAPPGLAAWQYF.

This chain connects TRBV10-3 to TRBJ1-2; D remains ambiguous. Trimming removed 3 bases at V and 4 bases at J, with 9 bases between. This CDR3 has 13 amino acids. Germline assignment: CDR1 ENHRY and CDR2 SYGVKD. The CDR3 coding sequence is TGTGCCATCAGTGAAGGAGACATCTATGGCTACACCTTC. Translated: CAISEGDIYGYTF.

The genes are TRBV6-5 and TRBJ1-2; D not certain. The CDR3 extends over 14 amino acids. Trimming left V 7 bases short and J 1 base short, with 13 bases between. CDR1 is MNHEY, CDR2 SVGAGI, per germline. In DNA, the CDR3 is TGTGCCAGCAAATCAGTACGATTTAACTATGGCTACACCTTC. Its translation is CASKSVRFNYGYTF.

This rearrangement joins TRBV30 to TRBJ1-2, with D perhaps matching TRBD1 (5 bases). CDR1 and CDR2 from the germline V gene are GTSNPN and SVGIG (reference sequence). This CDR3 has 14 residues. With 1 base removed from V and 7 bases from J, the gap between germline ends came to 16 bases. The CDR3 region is CAWSGLGDEGGYTF. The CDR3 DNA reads TGTGCCTGGAGTGGGCTAGGGGATGAGGGTGGCTACACCTTC.

CDR3 DNA sequence: TGTGCCAGCAGCCCCGGACCCCCCGGATTGACAACTAATGAAAAACTGTTTTTT. Translated: CASSPGPPGLTTNEKLFF. The rearrangement uses TRBV4-2 and TRBJ1-4; D unresolved. Trimming left V 4 bases short and J 0 bases short, with 18 bases between. Germline values: CDR1 LGHNA, CDR2 YNFKEQ. The CDR3 has 18 residues.

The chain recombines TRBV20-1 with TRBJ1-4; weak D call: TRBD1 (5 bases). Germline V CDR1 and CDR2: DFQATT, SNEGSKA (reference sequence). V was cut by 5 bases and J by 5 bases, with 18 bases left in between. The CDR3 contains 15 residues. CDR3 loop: CSAGAAGITNEKLFF. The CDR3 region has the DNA TGCAGTGCTGGGGCGGCAGGGATCACGAATGAAAAACTGTTTTTT.

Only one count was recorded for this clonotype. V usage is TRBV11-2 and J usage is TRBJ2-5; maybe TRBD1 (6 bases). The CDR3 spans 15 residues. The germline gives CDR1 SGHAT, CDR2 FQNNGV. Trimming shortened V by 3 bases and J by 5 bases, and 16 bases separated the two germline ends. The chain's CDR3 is CASSLSIGTIETQYF. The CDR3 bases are TGTGCCAGCAGCTTGTCAATCGGGACAATCGAGACCCAGTACTTC.

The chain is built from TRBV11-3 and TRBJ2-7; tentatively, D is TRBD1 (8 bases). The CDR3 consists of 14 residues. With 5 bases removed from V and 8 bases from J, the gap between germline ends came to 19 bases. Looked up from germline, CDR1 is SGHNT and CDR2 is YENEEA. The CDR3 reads CASSRRDYRGKQYF. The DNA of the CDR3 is TGTGCCAGCAGCCGGCGGGACTACAGGGGGAAGCAGTACTTC. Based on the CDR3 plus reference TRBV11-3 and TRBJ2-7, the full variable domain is EAGVVQSPRYKIIEKKQPVAFWCNPISGHNTLYWYLQNLGQGPELLIRYENEEAVDDSQLPKDRFSAERLKGVDSTLKIQPAELGDSAVYLCASSRRDYRGKQYFGPGTRLTVT.

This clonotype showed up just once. The CDR3 loop reads CASSPITGMSGNTIYF. CDR3 coding DNA: TGTGCCAGCTCACCAATAACTGGGATGAGTGGAAACACCATATATTTT. This chain joins TRBV18 and TRBJ1-3; no clear D gene. The V gene's germline CDR1 is KGHSH and CDR2 LQKENI. The CDR3 extends over 16 amino acids. Deletions cut 2 bases from V and 3 bases from J, with 14 bases between.

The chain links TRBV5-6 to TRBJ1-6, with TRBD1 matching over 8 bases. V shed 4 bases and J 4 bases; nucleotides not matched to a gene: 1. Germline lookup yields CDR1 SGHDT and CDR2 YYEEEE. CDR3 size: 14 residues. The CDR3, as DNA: TGTGCCAGCAGCCGGGACAGGTATAATTCACCCCTCCACTTT. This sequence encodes CASSRDRYNSPLHF. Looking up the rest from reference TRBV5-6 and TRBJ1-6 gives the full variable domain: DAGVTQSPTHLIKTRGQQVTLRCSPKSGHDTVSWYQQALGQGPQFIFQYYEEEERQRGNFPDRFSGHQFPNYSSELNVNALLLGDSALYLCASSRDRYNSPLHFGNGTRLTVT.

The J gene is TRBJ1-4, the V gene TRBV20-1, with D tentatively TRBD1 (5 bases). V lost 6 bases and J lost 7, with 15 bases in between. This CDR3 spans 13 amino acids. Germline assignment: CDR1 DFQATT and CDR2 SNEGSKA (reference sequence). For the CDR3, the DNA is TGCAGTGCGTGGTCCAGGGAGGGTGAAAAACTGTTTTTT. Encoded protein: CSAWSREGEKLFF.

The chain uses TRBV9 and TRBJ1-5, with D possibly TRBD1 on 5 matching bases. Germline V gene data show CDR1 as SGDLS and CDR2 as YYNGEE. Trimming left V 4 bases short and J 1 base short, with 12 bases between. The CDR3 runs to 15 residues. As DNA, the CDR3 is TGTGCCAGCAGCCCCAGCGGGGACAGCAATCAGCCCCAGCATTTT. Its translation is CASSPSGDSNQPQHF.

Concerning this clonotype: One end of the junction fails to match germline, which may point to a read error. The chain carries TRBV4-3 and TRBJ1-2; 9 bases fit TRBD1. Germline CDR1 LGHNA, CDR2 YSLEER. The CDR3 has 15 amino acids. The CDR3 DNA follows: TGCGCCAGCAGCCGATCAACAGGGGGCGACTATGACTACACCTTC. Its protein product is CASSRSTGGDYDYTF.

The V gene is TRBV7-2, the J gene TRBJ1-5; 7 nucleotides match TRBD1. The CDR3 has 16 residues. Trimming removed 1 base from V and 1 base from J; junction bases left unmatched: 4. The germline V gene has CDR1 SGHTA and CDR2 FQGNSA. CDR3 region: CASSLEGAGSNQPQHF. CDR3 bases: TGTGCCAGCAGCTTAGAGGGGGCAGGGAGCAATCAGCCCCAGCATTTT.